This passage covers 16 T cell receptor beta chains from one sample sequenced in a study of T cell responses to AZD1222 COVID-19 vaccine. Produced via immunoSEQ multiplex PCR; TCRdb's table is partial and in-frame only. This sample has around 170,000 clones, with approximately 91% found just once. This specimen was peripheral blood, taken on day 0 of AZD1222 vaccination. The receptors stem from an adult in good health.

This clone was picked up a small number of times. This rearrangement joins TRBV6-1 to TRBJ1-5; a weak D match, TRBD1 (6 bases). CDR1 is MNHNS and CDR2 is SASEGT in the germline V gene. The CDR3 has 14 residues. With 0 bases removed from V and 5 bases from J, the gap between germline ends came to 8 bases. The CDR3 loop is CASSEAAGDQPQHF. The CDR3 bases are TGTGCCAGCAGTGAAGCTGCAGGGGATCAGCCCCAGCATTTT.

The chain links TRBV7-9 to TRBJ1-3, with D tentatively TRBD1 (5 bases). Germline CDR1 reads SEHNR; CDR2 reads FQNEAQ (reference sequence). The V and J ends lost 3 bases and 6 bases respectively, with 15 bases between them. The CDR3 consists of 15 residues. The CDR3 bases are TGTGCCAGCAGCTTTGGGCAGGGAGGGTCAAACACCATATATTTT. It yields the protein CASSFGQGGSNTIYF.

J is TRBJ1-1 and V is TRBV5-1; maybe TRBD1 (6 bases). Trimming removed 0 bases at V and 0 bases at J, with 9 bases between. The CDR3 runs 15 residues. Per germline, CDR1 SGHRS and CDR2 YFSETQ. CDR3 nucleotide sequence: TGCGCCAGCAGCTTGGGCCCAGGGGTGAACACTGAAGCTTTCTTT. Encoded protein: CASSLGPGVNTEAFF.

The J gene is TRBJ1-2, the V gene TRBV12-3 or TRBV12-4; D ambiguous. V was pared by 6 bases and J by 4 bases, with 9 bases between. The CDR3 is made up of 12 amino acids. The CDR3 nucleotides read TGTGCCAGCAGCCAGACTCGCTATGGCTACACCTTC. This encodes CASSQTRYGYTF.

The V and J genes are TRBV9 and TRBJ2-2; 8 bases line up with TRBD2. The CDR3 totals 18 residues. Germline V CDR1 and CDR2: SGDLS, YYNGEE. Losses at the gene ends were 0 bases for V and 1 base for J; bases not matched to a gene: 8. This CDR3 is CASSVGDGTSENTGELFF. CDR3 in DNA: TGTGCCAGCAGCGTAGGTGACGGGACTAGTGAGAACACCGGGGAGCTGTTTTTT.

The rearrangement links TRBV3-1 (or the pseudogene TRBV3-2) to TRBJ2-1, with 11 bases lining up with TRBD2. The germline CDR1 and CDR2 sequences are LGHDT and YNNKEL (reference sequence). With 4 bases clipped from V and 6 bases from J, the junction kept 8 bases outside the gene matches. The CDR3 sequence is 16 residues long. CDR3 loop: CASSPRLAGGPNEQFF. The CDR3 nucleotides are TGTGCCAGCAGCCCCCGGCTAGCGGGAGGCCCCAATGAGCAGTTCTTC.

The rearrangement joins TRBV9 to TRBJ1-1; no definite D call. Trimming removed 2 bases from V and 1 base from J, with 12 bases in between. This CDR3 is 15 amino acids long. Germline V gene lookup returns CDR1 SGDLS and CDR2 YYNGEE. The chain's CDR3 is CASSVDPGKNTEAFF. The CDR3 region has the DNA TGTGCCAGCAGCGTGGACCCGGGGAAGAACACTGAAGCTTTCTTT. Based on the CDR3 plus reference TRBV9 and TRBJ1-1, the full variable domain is DSGVTQTPKHLITATGQRVTLRCSPRSGDLSVYWYQQSLDQGLQFLIQYYNGEERAKGNILERFSAQQFPDLHSELNLSSLELGDSALYFCASSVDPGKNTEAFFGQGTRLTVV.

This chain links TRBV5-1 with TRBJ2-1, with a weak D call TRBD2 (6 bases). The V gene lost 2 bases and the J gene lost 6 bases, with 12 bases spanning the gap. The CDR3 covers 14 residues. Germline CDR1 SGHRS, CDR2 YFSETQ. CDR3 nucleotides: TGCGCCAGCAGCTTTGGACTGGAGGGCAATGAGCAGTTCTTC. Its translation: CASSFGLEGNEQFF.

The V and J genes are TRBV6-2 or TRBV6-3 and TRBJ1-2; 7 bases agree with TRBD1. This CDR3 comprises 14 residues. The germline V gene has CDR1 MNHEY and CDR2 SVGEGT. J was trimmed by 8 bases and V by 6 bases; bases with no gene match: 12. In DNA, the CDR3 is TGTGCCAGCAGCCAGACAGGGACATTTGGGGGCTACACCTTC. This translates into CASSQTGTFGGYTF.

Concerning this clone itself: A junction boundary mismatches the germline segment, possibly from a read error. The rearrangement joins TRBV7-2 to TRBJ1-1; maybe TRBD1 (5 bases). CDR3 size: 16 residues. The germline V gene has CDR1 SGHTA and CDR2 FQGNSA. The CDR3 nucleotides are TGTGCCAGCAGATTAGGGATGTTGGGACCGAACACTGAAGCTTTCTTT. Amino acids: CASRLGMLGPNTEAFF.

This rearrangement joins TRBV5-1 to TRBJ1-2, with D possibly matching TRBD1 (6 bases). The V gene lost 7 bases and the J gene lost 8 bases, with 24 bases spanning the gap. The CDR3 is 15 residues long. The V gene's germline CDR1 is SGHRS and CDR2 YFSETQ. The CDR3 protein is CASARGQGVGRGYTF. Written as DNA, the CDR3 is TGCGCCAGCGCCCGGGGGCAGGGCGTCGGGAGGGGCTACACCTTC.

The CDR3 coding sequence is TGTGCCAGCAGCGGGTTTACTTGGGGGGAGACCCAGTACTTC. This translates into CASSGFTWGETQYF. The chain carries TRBV9 and TRBJ2-5; D may be TRBD1 or TRBD2 (5 bases each). Trimming removed 3 bases at V and 5 bases at J, with 14 bases between. The CDR3 is 14 amino acids. In germline, CDR1 is SGDLS, CDR2 YYNGEE.

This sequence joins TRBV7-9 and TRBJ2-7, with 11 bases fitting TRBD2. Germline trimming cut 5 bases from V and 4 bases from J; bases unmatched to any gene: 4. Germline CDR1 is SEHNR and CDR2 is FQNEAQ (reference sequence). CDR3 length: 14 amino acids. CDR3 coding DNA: TGTGCCAGCAGCCCCACTAGCGGGAGTTACGAGCAGTACTTC. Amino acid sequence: CASSPTSGSYEQYF.

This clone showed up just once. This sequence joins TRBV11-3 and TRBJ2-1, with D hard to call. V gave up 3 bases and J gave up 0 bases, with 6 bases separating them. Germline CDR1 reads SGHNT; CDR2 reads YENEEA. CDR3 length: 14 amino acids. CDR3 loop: CASSLQSSYNEQFF. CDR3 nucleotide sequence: TGTGCCAGCAGCTTGCAAAGCTCCTACAATGAGCAGTTCTTC.

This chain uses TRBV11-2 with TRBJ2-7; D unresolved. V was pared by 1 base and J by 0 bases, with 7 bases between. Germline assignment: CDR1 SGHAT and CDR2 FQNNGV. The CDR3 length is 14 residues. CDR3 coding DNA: TGTGCCAGCAGCTTAGGGGCAAGCTCCTACGAGCAGTACTTC. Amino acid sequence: CASSLGASSYEQYF.

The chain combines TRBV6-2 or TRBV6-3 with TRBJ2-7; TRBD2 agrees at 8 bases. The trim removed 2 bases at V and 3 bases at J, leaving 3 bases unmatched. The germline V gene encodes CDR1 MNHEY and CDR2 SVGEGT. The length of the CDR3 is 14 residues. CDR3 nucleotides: TGTGCCAGCAGTTACGCGGGGACTAGCTACGAGCAGTACTTC. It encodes CASSYAGTSYEQYF.